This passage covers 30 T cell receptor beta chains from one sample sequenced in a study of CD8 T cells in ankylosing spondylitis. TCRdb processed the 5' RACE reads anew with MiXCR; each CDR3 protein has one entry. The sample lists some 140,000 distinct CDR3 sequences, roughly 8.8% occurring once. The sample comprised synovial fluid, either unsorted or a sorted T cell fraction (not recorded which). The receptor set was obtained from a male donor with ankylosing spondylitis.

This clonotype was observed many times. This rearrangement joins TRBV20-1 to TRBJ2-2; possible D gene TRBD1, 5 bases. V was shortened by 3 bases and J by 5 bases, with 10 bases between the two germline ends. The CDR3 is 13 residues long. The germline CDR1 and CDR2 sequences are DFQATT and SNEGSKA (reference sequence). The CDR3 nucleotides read TGCAGTGCTAGGAAAGGGGTTACCGGGGAGCTGTTTTTT. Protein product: CSARKGVTGELFF.

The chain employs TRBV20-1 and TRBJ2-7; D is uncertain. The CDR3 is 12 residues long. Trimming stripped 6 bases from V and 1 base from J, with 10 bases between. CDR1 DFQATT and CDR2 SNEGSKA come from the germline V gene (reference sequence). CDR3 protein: CSAPGRSYEQYF. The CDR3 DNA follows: TGCAGTGCCCCTGGCAGGTCCTACGAGCAGTACTTC.

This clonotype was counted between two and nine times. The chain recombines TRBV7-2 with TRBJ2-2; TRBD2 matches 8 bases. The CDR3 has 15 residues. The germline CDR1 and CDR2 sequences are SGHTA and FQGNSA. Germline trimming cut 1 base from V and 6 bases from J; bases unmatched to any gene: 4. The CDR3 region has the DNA TGTGCCAGCAGCTTAGATTCGGGGGGGTCCGGGGAGCTGTTTTTT. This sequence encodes CASSLDSGGSGELFF.

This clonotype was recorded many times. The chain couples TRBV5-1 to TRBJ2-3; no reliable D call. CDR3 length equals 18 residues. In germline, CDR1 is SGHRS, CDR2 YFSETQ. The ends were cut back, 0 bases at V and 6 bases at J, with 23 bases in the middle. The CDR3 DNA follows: TGCGCCAGCAGCTTGGTGGCGGCCCCGGGTTTGGTGACCGATACGCAGTATTTT. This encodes CASSLVAAPGLVTDTQYF.

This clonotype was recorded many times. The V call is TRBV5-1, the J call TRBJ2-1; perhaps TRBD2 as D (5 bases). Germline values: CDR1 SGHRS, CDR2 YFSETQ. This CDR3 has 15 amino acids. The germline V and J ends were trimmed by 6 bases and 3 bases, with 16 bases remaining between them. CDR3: CASKEWTSNYNEQFF. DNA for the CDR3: TGCGCCAGCAAGGAATGGACTTCCAACTACAATGAGCAGTTCTTC.

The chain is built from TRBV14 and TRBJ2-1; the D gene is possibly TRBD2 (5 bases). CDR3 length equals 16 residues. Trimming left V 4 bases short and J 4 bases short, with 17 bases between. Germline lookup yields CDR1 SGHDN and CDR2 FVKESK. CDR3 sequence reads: CASSRTRSGDYNEQFF. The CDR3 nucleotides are TGTGCCAGCAGCCGAACTAGATCAGGAGATTACAATGAGCAGTTCTTC.

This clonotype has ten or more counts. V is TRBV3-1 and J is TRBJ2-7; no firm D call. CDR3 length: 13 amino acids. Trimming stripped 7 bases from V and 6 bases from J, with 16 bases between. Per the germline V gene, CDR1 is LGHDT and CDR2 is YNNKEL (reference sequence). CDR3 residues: CASTNTIAGEQYF. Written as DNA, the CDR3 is TGTGCCAGCACCAACACAATAGCTGGCGAGCAGTACTTC.

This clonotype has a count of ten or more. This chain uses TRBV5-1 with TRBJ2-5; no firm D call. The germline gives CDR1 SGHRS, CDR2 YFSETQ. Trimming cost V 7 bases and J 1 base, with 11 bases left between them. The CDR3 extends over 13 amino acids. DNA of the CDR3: TGCGCCAGCGCCTCAGGACCCCAAGAGACCCAGTACTTC. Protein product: CASASGPQETQYF.

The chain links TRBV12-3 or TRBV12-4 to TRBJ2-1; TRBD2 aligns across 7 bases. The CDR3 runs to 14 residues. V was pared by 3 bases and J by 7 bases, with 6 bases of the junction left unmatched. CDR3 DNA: TGTGCCAGCAGTTTTGGCGGGGGTTGGAATGAGCAGTTCTTC. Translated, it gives CASSFGGGWNEQFF.

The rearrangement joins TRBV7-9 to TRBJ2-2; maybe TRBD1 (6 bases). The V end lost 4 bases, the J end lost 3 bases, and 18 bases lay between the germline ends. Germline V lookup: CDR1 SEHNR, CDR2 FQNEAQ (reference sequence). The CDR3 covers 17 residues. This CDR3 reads CASSSIPRTVYTGELFF. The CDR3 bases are TGTGCCAGCAGCTCCATTCCGAGGACAGTCTACACCGGGGAGCTGTTTTTT.

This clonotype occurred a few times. The CDR3 bases are TGTGCCAGCAGCGTTGACAGTCATCAGCCCCAGCATTTT. Its protein is CASSVDSHQPQHF. This rearrangement joins TRBV5-5 to TRBJ1-5; a possible D gene is TRBD1 (5 bases). Germline V gene sequence: CDR1 SGHKS, CDR2 YYEKEE (reference sequence). The CDR3 runs 13 residues. The V end was cut by 4 bases, the J end by 5 bases, with 10 bases between.

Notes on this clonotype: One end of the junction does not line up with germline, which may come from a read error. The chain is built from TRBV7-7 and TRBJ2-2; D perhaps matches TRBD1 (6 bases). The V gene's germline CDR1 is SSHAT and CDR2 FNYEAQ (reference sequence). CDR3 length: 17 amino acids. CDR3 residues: CASSTGLAGANTGELFF. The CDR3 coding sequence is TGTGCTAGCAGCACAGGTCTGGCAGGGGCAAACACCGGGGAGCTGTTTTTT.

The CDR3 DNA is TGTGCCAGCAGTTTGAGGCTAGCGGGGGGGCGCACCGGGGAGCTGTTTTTT. It encodes CASSLRLAGGRTGELFF. The chain employs TRBV12-3 or TRBV12-4 and TRBJ2-2; 12 bases align to TRBD2. Losses at the gene ends were 3 bases for V and 4 bases for J; bases not matched to a gene: 6. This CDR3 contains 17 residues.

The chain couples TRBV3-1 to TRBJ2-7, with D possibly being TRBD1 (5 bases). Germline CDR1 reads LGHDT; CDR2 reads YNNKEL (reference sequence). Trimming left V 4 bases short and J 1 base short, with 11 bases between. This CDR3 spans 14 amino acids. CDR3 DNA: TGTGCCAGCAGCCGAGGACGACAGTCCTACGAGCAGTACTTC. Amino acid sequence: CASSRGRQSYEQYF.

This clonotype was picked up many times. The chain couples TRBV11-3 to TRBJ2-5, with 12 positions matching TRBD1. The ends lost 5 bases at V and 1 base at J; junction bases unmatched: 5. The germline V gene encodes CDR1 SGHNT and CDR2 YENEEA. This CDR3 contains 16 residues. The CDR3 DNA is TGTGCCAGCAGCCCGGGACAGGGGGCCGTCCAAGAGACCCAGTACTTC. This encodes CASSPGQGAVQETQYF.

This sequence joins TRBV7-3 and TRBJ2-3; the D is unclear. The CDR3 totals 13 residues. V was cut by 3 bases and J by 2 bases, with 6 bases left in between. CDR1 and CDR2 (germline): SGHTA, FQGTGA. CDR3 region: CASSFSVTDTQYF. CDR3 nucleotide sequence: TGTGCCAGCAGCTTCTCGGTCACAGATACGCAGTATTTT.

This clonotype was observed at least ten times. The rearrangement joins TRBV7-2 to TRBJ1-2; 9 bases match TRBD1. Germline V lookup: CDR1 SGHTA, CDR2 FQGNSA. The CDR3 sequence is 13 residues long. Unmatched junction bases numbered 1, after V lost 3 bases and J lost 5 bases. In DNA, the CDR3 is TGTGCCAGCAGCTTGACAGGGGGTTATGGCTACACCTTC. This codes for CASSLTGGYGYTF.

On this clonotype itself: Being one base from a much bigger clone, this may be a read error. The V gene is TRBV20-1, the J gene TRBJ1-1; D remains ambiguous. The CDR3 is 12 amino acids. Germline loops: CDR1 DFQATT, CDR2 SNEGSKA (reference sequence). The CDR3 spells CSASGGGTDAFF. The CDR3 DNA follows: TGCAGTGCTAGCGGAGGTGGTACTGACGCTTTCTTT.

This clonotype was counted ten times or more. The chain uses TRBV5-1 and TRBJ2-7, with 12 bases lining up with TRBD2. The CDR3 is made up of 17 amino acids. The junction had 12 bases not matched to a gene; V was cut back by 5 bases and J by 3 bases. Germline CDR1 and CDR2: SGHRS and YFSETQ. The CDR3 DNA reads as TGCGCCAGCAGGTTGCGGACTAGCGGGACAAGGGTCTACGAGCAGTACTTC. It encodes CASRLRTSGTRVYEQYF.

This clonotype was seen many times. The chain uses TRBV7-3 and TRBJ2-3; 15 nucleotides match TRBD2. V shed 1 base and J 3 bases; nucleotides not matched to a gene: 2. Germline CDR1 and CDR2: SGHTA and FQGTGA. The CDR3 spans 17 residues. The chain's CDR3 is CASSLKGLAGGTDTQYF. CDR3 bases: TGTGCCAGCAGCTTAAAGGGACTAGCGGGGGGTACAGATACGCAGTATTTT. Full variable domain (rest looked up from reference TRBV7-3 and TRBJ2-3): GAGVSQTPSNKVTEKGKYVELRCDPISGHTALYWYRQSLGQGPEFLIYFQGTGAADDSGLPNDRFFAVRPEGSVSTLKIQRTERGDSAVYLCASSLKGLAGGTDTQYFGPGTRLTVL.

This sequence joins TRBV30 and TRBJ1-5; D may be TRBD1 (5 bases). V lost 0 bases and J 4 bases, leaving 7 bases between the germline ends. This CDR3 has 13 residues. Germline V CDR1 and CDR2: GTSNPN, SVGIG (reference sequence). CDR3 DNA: TGTGCCTGGAGTGTATCAGGGAATCAGCCCCAGCATTTT. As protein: CAWSVSGNQPQHF. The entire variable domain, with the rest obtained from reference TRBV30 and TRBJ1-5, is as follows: SQTIHQWPATLVQPVGSPLSLECTVEGTSNPNLYWYRQAAGRGLQLLFYSVGIGQISSEVPQNLSASRPQDRQFILSSKKLLLSDSGFYLCAWSVSGNQPQHFGDGTRLSIL.

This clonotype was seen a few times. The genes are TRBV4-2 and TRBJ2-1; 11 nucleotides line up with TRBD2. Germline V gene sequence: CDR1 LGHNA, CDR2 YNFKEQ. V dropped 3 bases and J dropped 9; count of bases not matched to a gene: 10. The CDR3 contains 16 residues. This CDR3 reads CASSHKTSGGTPEQFF. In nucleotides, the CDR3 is TGTGCCAGCAGCCATAAAACTAGCGGGGGAACTCCTGAGCAGTTCTTC.

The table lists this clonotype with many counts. The CDR3 coding sequence is TGTGCCAGCAGGACCTCTAAGGGCTCCGTGGCCCTTTCGAACACTGAAGCTTTCTTT. Residues: CASRTSKGSVALSNTEAFF. The chain links TRBV11-1 to TRBJ1-1, with D hard to call. Trimming took 6 bases from V and 1 from J, leaving 27 bases between them. This CDR3 is 19 amino acids long. Per the germline V gene, CDR1 is SGHAT and CDR2 is FQDESV (reference sequence). Variable domain in full (rest from reference TRBV11-1 and TRBJ1-1): EAEVAQSPRYKITEKSQAVAFWCDPISGHATLYWYRQILGQGPELLVQFQDESVVDDSQLPKDRFSAERLKGVDSTLKIQPAELGDSAMYLCASRTSKGSVALSNTEAFFGQGTRLTVV.

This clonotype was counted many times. Here the CDR3 reads CASSGTGGYYEQYF. CDR3 nucleotide sequence: TGTGCCAGCAGTGGGACAGGAGGTTACTACGAGCAGTACTTC. The chain employs TRBV7-2 and TRBJ2-7; 8 bases agree with TRBD1. The germline V gene has CDR1 SGHTA and CDR2 FQGNSA. The J segment lost 3 bases and the V segment lost 6 bases, leaving 7 bases of the junction unmatched. The CDR3 is made up of 14 amino acids.

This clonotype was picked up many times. CDR3 sequence (DNA): TGTGCCAGCAGCTTAGCCAGCCAAGAGACCCAGTACTTC. Its protein product is CASSLASQETQYF. The rearrangement joins TRBV11-1 to TRBJ2-5; no clear D gene. This CDR3 contains 13 residues. Germline-derived CDR1 and CDR2 are SGHAT and FQDESV (reference sequence). Trimming took 0 bases from V and 1 from J, leaving 3 bases between them. Using reference TRBV11-1 and TRBJ2-5 for the parts outside the CDR3, the full variable domain is EAEVAQSPRYKITEKSQAVAFWCDPISGHATLYWYRQILGQGPELLVQFQDESVVDDSQLPKDRFSAERLKGVDSTLKIQPAELGDSAMYLCASSLASQETQYFGPGTRLLVL.

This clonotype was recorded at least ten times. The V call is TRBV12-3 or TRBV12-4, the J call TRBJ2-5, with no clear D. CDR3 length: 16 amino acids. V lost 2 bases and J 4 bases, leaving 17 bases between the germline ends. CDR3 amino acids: CASSLSLGMSRETQYF. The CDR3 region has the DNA TGTGCCAGCAGTTTAAGTCTGGGTATGAGTCGAGAGACCCAGTACTTC.

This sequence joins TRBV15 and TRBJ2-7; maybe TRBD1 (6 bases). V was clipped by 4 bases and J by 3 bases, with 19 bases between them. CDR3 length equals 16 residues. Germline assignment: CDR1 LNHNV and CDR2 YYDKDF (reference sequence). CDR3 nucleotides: TGTGCCACCAGCACATACATTGGGGGCAGTCGCTACGAGCAGTACTTC. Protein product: CATSTYIGGSRYEQYF.

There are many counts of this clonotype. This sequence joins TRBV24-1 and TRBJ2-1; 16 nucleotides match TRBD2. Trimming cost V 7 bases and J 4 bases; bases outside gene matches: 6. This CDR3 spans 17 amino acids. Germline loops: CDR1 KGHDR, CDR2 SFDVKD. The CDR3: CATSGGTSGRGYNEQFF. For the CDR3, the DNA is TGTGCCACCAGCGGGGGGACTAGCGGGAGGGGATACAATGAGCAGTTCTTC.

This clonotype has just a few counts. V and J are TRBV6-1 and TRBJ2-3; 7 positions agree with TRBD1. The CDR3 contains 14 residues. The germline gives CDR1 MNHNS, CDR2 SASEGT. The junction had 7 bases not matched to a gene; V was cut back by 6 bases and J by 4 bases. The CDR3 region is CASRPDRIADTQYF. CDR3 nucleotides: TGTGCCAGCAGGCCGGACAGGATAGCAGATACGCAGTATTTT.

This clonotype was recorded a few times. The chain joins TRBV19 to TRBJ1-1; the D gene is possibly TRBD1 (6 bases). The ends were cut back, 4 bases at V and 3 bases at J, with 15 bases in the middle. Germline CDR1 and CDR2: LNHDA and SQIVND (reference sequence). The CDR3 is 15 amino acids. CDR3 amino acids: CASSRTAAGDTEAFF. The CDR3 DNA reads TGTGCCAGTAGTAGGACAGCGGCCGGGGACACTGAAGCTTTCTTT.